The present entry profiles one TCR beta chain with its context. High-throughput TCR beta sequencing covered peripheral CD8+ and CD4+ T cells. TEMRA cells were FACS-enriched, with CD8+ and CD4+ T cells isolated negatively. Random hexamers were used to reverse transcribe the RNA input (about 0.5 to 1 ug). Coverage of TCR beta CDR3 amplification by immunoSEQ multiplex PCR extended to 54 Vbeta and 13 Jbeta. Via MiXCR, TCRdb re-called the immunoSEQ multiplex PCR reads, giving one row per CDR3 protein. The sample records roughly 180,000 distinct CDR3 sequences, approximately 94% being singletons. These data originate in a study of CD8 T cells in Susac syndrome. The TCR sequence derives from a human donor in good health. The sequencing sample was made of CD4+ T cells from PBMCs.

The CDR3 DNA sequence: TGCAGTGCTTACCCCTGGGCCGACTCCCCCTACGAGCAGTACTTC. Protein: CSAYPWADSPYEQYF. The chain couples TRBV20-1 to TRBJ2-7; unclear D gene. The CDR3 totals 15 residues. V lost 5 bases and J lost 2, with 19 bases in between. Germline assignment: CDR1 DFQATT and CDR2 SNEGSKA (reference sequence).